One sample yielded the 20 T cell receptor beta chains listed below, sequenced in a study of blood T cell repertoires in COVID-19. The method was immunoSEQ multiplex PCR; TCRdb's version includes in-frame clones alone and lacks a portion of them. The sample consists of 200,000 to 250,000 clones, 81% of them appearing once. Sequenced material: PBMCs or T cells enriched from blood (not recorded which). The receptors shown here come from a woman between 45 and 65 years old with acute COVID-19.

This chain links TRBV7-2 with TRBJ2-1; 8 positions agree with TRBD2. The CDR3 sequence is 16 residues long. Germline CDR1 and CDR2: SGHTA and FQGNSA. Trimming took 4 bases from V and 6 from J; bases not matched to a gene: 11. The DNA for the CDR3 is TGTGCCAGCAGCTCCATCGGGACTAGTCGAGTCAATGAGCAGTTCTTC. Translation: CASSSIGTSRVNEQFF. Full variable domain (outside the CDR3, taken from reference TRBV7-2 and TRBJ2-1): GAGVSQSPSNKVTEKGKDVELRCDPISGHTALYWYRQSLGQGLEFLIYFQGNSAPDKSGLPSDRFSAERTGGSVSTLTIQRTQQEDSAVYLCASSSIGTSRVNEQFFGPGTRLTVL.

The chain couples TRBV6-2 or TRBV6-3 to TRBJ2-7; TRBD1 matches 8 bases. This CDR3 has 16 residues. Germline assignment: CDR1 MNHEY and CDR2 SVGEGT. V shed 6 bases, J shed 3 bases, and the junction held 13 bases outside the gene matches. The CDR3 sequence: CASSRDRKTSIYEQYF. CDR3 nucleotides: TGTGCCAGCAGCCGGGACAGGAAGACCAGCATCTACGAGCAGTACTTC.

The V call is TRBV30, the J call TRBJ2-7; tentatively, D is TRBD2 (5 bases). There are 12 residues in the CDR3. Germline CDR1 reads GTSNPN; CDR2 reads SVGIG (reference sequence). Trimming removed 5 bases from V and 2 bases from J, with 10 bases in between. CDR3 coding DNA: TGTGCCTGGTCCCCGGGAACCTACGAGCAGTACTTC. The encoded protein is CAWSPGTYEQYF.

The chain employs TRBV27 and TRBJ1-4, with 8 nucleotides matching TRBD1. Germline CDR1 reads MNHEY; CDR2 reads SMNVEV (reference sequence). Trimming cost V 5 bases and J 7 bases; bases outside gene matches: 18. This CDR3 has 18 residues. The CDR3 reads CASSQNGQGPLFGEKLFF. Here the CDR3 DNA reads TGTGCCAGCAGTCAAAACGGACAGGGACCGTTGTTTGGTGAAAAACTGTTTTTT.

This chain joins TRBV20-1 and TRBJ1-3; D call uncertain. CDR3 length equals 15 residues. CDR1 and CDR2 (germline): DFQATT, SNEGSKA (reference sequence). The V and J ends lost 3 bases and 0 bases respectively, with 12 bases between them. The CDR3 sequence: CSASYARSSGNTIYF. The CDR3 DNA reads as TGCAGTGCTAGTTACGCGCGAAGCTCTGGAAACACCATATATTTT.

This chain connects TRBV10-3 to TRBJ1-1, with 7 bases identical to TRBD1. In germline, CDR1 is ENHRY, CDR2 SYGVKD. CDR3 size: 16 residues. V lost 0 bases to trimming and J lost 4 bases; unmatched junction nucleotides: 8. In nucleotides, the CDR3 is TGTGCCATCAGTGAGTCAATGACAGGGCTTGGCACTGAAGCTTTCTTT. This translates into CAISESMTGLGTEAFF.

The V and J genes are TRBV7-8 and TRBJ2-1, with D tentatively TRBD1 (5 bases). Germline V gives CDR1 SGHVS, CDR2 FQNEAQ. V lost 8 bases and J lost 9, with 23 bases in between. CDR3 size: 15 residues. The CDR3 nucleotides are TGTGCCAGCTCCGAATGGACACTCCGCGACGCTGAGCAGTTCTTC. Translating gives CASSEWTLRDAEQFF. The whole variable domain, remainder taken from reference TRBV7-8 and TRBJ2-1, is GAGVSQSPRYKVAKRGQDVALRCDPISGHVSLFWYQQALGQGPEFLTYFQNEAQLDKSGLPSDRFFAERPEGSVSTLKIQRTQQEDSAVYLCASSEWTLRDAEQFFGPGTRLTVL.

The V and J genes are TRBV3-1 (or the pseudogene TRBV3-2) and TRBJ1-6; D is ambiguous. Trimming removed 0 bases from V and 12 bases from J, with 3 bases in between. This CDR3 spans 11 amino acids. Germline V gene sequence: CDR1 LGHDT, CDR2 YNNKEL (reference sequence). CDR3 residues: CASSQDLPLHF. The CDR3 nucleotides are TGTGCCAGCAGCCAAGATCTACCCCTCCACTTT.

J is TRBJ2-1 and V is TRBV12-3 or TRBV12-4; D unresolved. The CDR3 is 13 amino acids. With 10 bases removed from V and 2 bases from J, the gap between germline ends came to 12 bases. CDR3 in amino acids: CAITLQTYNEQFF. CDR3 DNA sequence: TGTGCCATCACCTTGCAGACCTACAATGAGCAGTTCTTC.

This chain connects TRBV7-3 to TRBJ2-2, with D possibly matching TRBD2 (6 bases). Germline V gives CDR1 SGHTA, CDR2 FQGTGA. V was clipped by 5 bases and J by 0 bases, with 10 bases between them. The CDR3 spans 15 residues. The CDR3, as DNA: TGTGCCAGCAGCGCTCAGCGGGCGAACACCGGGGAGCTGTTTTTT. Its translation: CASSAQRANTGELFF.

The chain carries TRBV7-9 and TRBJ2-2, with a possible D match to TRBD2 (6 bases). Germline assignment: CDR1 SEHNR and CDR2 FQNEAQ (reference sequence). V was cut by 7 bases and J by 7 bases, with 19 bases left in between. This CDR3 has 15 residues. As DNA, the CDR3 is TGTGCCAGCAACCCTCCGGGACTCCCGATCGGGGAGCTGTTTTTT. This encodes CASNPPGLPIGELFF.

CDR3 sequence (DNA): TGTGCCAGCAGCACCGACAGGGTTTACGAGCAGTACTTC. It encodes CASSTDRVYEQYF. The chain links TRBV7-9 to TRBJ2-7, with 7 nucleotides matching TRBD1. In germline, CDR1 is SEHNR, CDR2 FQNEAQ (reference sequence). V gave up 5 bases and J gave up 4 bases; unmatched junction bases: 5. CDR3 size: 13 residues.

The chain recombines TRBV30 with TRBJ2-1; 7 bases agree with TRBD1. Per the germline V gene, CDR1 is GTSNPN and CDR2 is SVGIG (reference sequence). V lost 1 base and J lost 3; bases outside the gene matches: 9. CDR3 length: 16 amino acids. CDR3 sequence (DNA): TGTGCCTGGAGTGCGGCAGGGGGTAGCGTCTACAATGAGCAGTTCTTC. This gives the protein CAWSAAGGSVYNEQFF.

This chain links TRBV2 with TRBJ2-7; D is unclear. This CDR3 spans 14 amino acids. Germline values: CDR1 SNHLY, CDR2 FYNNEI. Trimming removed 7 bases at V and 2 bases at J, with 15 bases between. This CDR3 is CASKSDSQTYEQYF. The CDR3 nucleotides are TGTGCCAGCAAGAGCGACTCCCAGACCTACGAGCAGTACTTC.

This clone is a singleton in its sample. This chain connects TRBV19 to TRBJ1-5; D possibly corresponds to TRBD1 (6 bases). Per germline, CDR1 LNHDA and CDR2 SQIVND (reference sequence). This CDR3 has 17 amino acids. The germline V and J ends were trimmed by 7 bases and 4 bases, with 23 bases remaining between them. The CDR3 region has the DNA TGTGCCAGTAATGGTGGGGGCGAGTGGGCAATTAATCAGCCCCAGCATTTT. Translation: CASNGGGEWAINQPQHF. The full variable domain, with the rest looked up from reference TRBV19 and TRBJ1-5, is DGGITQSPKYLFRKEGQNVTLSCEQNLNHDAMYWYRQDPGQGLRLIYYSQIVNDFQKGDIAEGYSVSREKKESFPLTVTSAQKNPTAFYLCASNGGGEWAINQPQHFGDGTRLSIL.

This clone occurred a few times. The chain links TRBV4-1 to TRBJ1-2; TRBD1 matches at 9 bases. In germline, CDR1 is MGHRA, CDR2 YSYEKL. CDR3 length: 16 residues. J lost 8 bases, V lost 2 bases, and 12 bases had no gene match. The CDR3: CASSQIAGQGPVGYTF. CDR3 nucleotide sequence: TGCGCCAGCAGCCAAATCGCGGGACAGGGCCCAGTAGGCTACACCTTC.

The chain employs TRBV3-1 (or the pseudogene TRBV3-2) and TRBJ1-4; D is uncertain. Germline assignment: CDR1 LGHDT and CDR2 YNNKEL (reference sequence). This CDR3 has 14 residues. V was shortened by 1 base and J by 5 bases, with 8 bases between the two germline ends. The CDR3 DNA reads TGTGCCAGCAGCCAAGGGGTCGGGAATGAAAAACTGTTTTTT. Translation gives CASSQGVGNEKLFF.

The rearrangement links TRBV19 to TRBJ1-2; no clear D. CDR1 is LNHDA, CDR2 SQIVND, per germline (reference sequence). V was trimmed by 7 bases and J by 3 bases, leaving 9 bases between them. This CDR3 is 12 amino acids long. The CDR3 DNA sequence: TGTGCCAGTACCCGGGGTGACTATGGCTACACCTTC. This encodes CASTRGDYGYTF.

J is TRBJ2-7 and V is TRBV6-2 or TRBV6-3, with unresolved D. V dropped 2 bases and J dropped 0 bases, with 5 bases sitting between them. Looked up from germline, CDR1 is MNHEY and CDR2 is SVGEGT. The CDR3 covers 13 residues. CDR3 DNA: TGTGCCAGCAGTTACGGGCCCTCCTACGAGCAGTACTTC. Translated, it gives CASSYGPSYEQYF.

The CDR3 DNA sequence: TGTGCCAGCACCAGGGGGGGGACAGGCTCTAATCAGCCCCAGCATTTT. This gives the protein CASTRGGTGSNQPQHF. The chain carries TRBV7-9 and TRBJ1-5; 8 bases align to TRBD1. J gave up 4 bases and V 7 bases, and 12 bases lay outside the gene matches. The CDR3 loop spans 16 amino acids. The germline CDR1 and CDR2 sequences are SEHNR and FQNEAQ (reference sequence).